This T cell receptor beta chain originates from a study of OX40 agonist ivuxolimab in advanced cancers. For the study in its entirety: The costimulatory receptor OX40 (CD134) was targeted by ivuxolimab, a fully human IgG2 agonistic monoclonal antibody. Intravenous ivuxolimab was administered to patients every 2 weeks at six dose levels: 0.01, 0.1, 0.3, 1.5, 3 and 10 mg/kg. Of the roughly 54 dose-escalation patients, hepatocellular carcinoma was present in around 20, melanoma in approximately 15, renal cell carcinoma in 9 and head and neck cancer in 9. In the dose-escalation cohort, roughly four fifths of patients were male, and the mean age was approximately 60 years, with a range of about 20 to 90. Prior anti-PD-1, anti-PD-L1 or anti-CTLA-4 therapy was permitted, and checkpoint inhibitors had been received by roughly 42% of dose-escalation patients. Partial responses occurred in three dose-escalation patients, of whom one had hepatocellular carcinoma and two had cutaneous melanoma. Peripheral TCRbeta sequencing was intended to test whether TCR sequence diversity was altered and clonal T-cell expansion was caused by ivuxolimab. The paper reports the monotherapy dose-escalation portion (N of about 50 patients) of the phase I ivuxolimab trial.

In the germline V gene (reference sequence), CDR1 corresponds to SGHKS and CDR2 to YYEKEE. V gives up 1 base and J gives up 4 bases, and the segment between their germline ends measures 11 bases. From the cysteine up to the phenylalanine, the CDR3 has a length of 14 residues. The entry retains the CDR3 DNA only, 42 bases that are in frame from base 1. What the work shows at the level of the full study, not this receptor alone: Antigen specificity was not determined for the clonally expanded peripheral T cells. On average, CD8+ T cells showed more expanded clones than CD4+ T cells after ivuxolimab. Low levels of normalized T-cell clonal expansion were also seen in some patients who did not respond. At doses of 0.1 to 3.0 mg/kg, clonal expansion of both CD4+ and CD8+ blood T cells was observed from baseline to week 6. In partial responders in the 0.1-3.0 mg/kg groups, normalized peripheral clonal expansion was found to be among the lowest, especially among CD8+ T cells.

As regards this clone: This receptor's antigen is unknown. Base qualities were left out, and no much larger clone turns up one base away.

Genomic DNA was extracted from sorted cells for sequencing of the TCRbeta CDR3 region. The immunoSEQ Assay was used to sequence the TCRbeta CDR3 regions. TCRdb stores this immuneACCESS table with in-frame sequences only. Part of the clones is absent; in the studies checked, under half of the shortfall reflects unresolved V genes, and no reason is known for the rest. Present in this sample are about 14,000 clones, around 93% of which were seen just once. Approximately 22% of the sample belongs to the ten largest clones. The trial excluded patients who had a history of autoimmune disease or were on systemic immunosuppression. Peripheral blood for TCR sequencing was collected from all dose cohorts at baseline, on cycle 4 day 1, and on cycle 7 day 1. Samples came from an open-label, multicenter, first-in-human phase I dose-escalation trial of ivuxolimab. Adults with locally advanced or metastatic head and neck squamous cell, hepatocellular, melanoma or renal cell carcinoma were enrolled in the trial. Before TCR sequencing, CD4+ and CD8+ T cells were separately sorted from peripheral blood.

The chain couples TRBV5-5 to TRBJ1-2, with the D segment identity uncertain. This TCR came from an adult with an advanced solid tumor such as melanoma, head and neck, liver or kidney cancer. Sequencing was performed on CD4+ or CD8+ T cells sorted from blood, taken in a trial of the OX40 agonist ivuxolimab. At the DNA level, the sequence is TGTGCCAGCAGCTTGAGGCGAACCCCCTATGGCTACACCTTC. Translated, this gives CASSLRRTPYGYTF.